A single sample gave rise to the 3 T cell receptor beta chains below, sequenced in a study of chemoradiotherapy in HPV16-positive cancers. Libraries were prepared by immunoSEQ multiplex PCR; TCRdb keeps only in-frame clonotypes and omits some of them. The profile shows about 5,900 clones, 73% of them singletons. This sample was gathered from a patient who underwent chemoradiotherapy. These receptor sequences come from a human donor with HPV-associated anogenital cancer.

The sample holds a few counts of this clone. The chain combines TRBV25-1 with TRBJ1-2; tentative D call: TRBD1 (6 bases). Germline lookup yields CDR1 MGHDK and CDR2 SYGVNS. CDR3 length: 14 residues. The V gene lost 6 bases and the J gene lost 4 bases, with 15 bases spanning the gap. The CDR3 nucleotides are TGTGCCAGCAGAGCTCCGGGACACTTCTATGGCTACACCTTC. Protein product: CASRAPGHFYGYTF.

The rearrangement joins TRBV15 to TRBJ1-1; no reliable D call. Germline CDR1 reads LNHNV; CDR2 reads YYDKDF (reference sequence). The CDR3 is 16 amino acids. Between the trimmed V and J ends, which lost 0 bases and 0 bases, there was a span of 11 bases. In nucleotides, the CDR3 is TGTGCCACCAGCAGAGATGCTAACATCATGAACACTGAAGCTTTCTTT. It yields the protein CATSRDANIMNTEAFF.

This chain uses TRBV4-1 with TRBJ2-2, with 7 bases fitting TRBD1. This CDR3 is built from 17 residues. CDR1 is MGHRA, CDR2 YSYEKL, per germline. Losses at the gene ends were 0 bases for V and 6 bases for J; bases not matched to a gene: 10. CDR3 sequence (DNA): TGCGCCAGCAGCCAAGATCCCGGGACAGCGTTGGCCGGGGAGCTGTTTTTT. Translated, it gives CASSQDPGTALAGELFF.